These T cell receptor beta chains were read from a single sample in a study of blood T cell repertoires in COVID-19. TCRdb's copy holds only in-frame clones and misses some; the assay was immunoSEQ multiplex PCR. The sample carries about 39,000 clones, roughly 88% recorded once. Sequences were obtained from peripheral blood. Receptors originate from a human donor in a cohort sampled during active COVID-19. CDR3s include the opening cysteine and the closing phenylalanine or tryptophan. Fields, in order: D gene, J gene, V gene, clone size, CDR3 DNA, CDR3 protein. The D gene is left open where the match is weak. Rows give clone size only sometimes, using once, few, many, or a class for an expanded clone.

NA TRBJ1-3 TRBV7-8 NA TGTGCCAGCAGCTTAGGAGGCCGCGGGGTAGTAAACACCATATATTTT CASSLGGRGVVNTIYF
TRBD2 TRBJ2-5 TRBV4-1 NA TGCGCCAGCAGCCAAGGCCCACCGGGACTACAAGAGACCCAGTACTTC CASSQGPPGLQETQYF
TRBD2 TRBJ2-1 TRBV19 NA TGTGCCAGTACCTCCAGGCCCCCCACTAGCGGCTCCTACAATGAGCAGTTCTTC CASTSRPPTSGSYNEQFF
NA TRBJ1-2 TRBV6-5 NA TGTGCCAGCAGTTACGGGGGGTTTAACTATGGCTACACCTTC CASSYGGFNYGYTF
TRBD1 TRBJ1-5 TRBV10-3 NA TGTGCCATCAGCCGGGGACAGGATAGCAATCAGCCCCAGCATTTT CAISRGQDSNQPQHF
TRBD2 TRBJ2-7 TRBV2 NA TGTGCCAGCAGCGAGGGGACTAGCGGGGGCCGATCCTACGAGCAGTACTTC CASSEGTSGGRSYEQYF
NA TRBJ2-5 TRBV4-1 NA TGCGCCAGCAGCCAAGCTCAGAGGGAGACCCAGTACTTC CASSQAQRETQYF
TRBD1 TRBJ2-2 TRBV3-1/TRBV3-2 NA TGTGCCAGCAGCCAGGACAGGTACAACACCGGGGAGCTGTTTTTT CASSQDRYNTGELFF
TRBD1 TRBJ1-2 TRBV28 NA TGTGCCAGCAGTGAGGGGGCCTATGGCTACACCTTC CASSEGAYGYTF
NA TRBJ2-2 TRBV5-5 NA TGTGCCAGCAGCTTGGTAGGGACACCTTACACCGGGGAGCTGTTTTTT CASSLVGTPYTGELFF
TRBD2 TRBJ2-3 TRBV30 NA TGTGCCTGGAGCGCGGGGGTCACTAGCACAGATACGCAGTATTTT CAWSAGVTSTDTQYF
NA TRBJ2-5 TRBV6-5 NA TGTGCCAGCAGCCTGGCAGGAGAGACCCAGTACTTC CASSLAGETQYF
NA TRBJ1-3 TRBV12-5 NA TGTGCTAGTGGTTCGGGGTACACCATATATTTT CASGSGYTIYF
TRBD1 TRBJ1-3 TRBV7-6 NA TGTGCCAGCAGCCCACAACCGGGACAGAGCTCTGGAAACACCATATATTTT CASSPQPGQSSGNTIYF
TRBD1 TRBJ2-7 TRBV18 NA TGTGCCAGCTCACCCCCGACAGGGGCGGATGGTGAGCAGTACTTC CASSPPTGADGEQYF
NA TRBJ1-1 TRBV28 NA TGTGCCAGCAGCAGGGGAGGGTGGGGGGCGCGAGACACTGAAGCTTTCTTT CASSRGGWGARDTEAFF
NA TRBJ2-7 TRBV18 NA TGTGCCAGCTCACCCGACAGGCTCTACGAGCAGTACTTC CASSPDRLYEQYF
NA TRBJ2-7 TRBV4-1 NA TGCGCCAGCAGCCAAGATATGCGATGGGAGCAGTACTTC CASSQDMRWEQYF
TRBD1 TRBJ2-1 TRBV5-4 few TGTGCCAGCAGCCCAAGACAGGGATCCTACAATGAGCAGTTCTTC CASSPRQGSYNEQFF
TRBD1 TRBJ1-6 TRBV2 NA TGTGCCAGCAGGGCAGGGGGTAATTCACCCCTCCACTTT CASRAGGNSPLHF
NA TRBJ1-1 TRBV20-1 few TGCAGTGCTAGAGATCAGGGTGGAGCTTTCTTT CSARDQGGAFF
TRBD1 TRBJ2-5 TRBV15 NA TGTGCCACCAGCAGAGGGGACAGGACCCGAGAGACCCAGTACTTC CATSRGDRTRETQYF
NA TRBJ2-2 TRBV10-1 NA TGCGCCAGCAGTGAGGTGGGGCGCGGTACCGGGGAGCTGTTTTTT CASSEVGRGTGELFF
TRBD2 TRBJ2-7 TRBV6-1 NA TGTGCCAGCAGTGAAGCGCGCGGGGGGGCCAGGTACGAGCAGTACTTC CASSEARGGARYEQYF
NA TRBJ2-5 TRBV19 NA TGTGCCAGTAGTATAAGGAGGGCTGTCGGAGAGACCCAGTACTTC CASSIRRAVGETQYF
NA TRBJ2-1 TRBV5-1 NA TGCGCCAGCAGCTTGCAGGGGACCTCCTACAATGAGCAGTTCTTC CASSLQGTSYNEQFF
TRBD2 TRBJ2-3 TRBV10-3 once TGTGCCATCAGTGACCGGACTAGCGGATACACAGATACGCAGTATTTT CAISDRTSGYTDTQYF
TRBD1 TRBJ1-6 TRBV2 NA TGTGCCAGCAAAGTGGACAGGGCGAGTAATTCACCCCTCCACTTT CASKVDRASNSPLHF
NA TRBJ2-7 TRBV6-6 few TGTGCCAGCAGTCCAGGGCCCAAGGGGAAGCAGTACTTC CASSPGPKGKQYF
TRBD2 TRBJ2-1 TRBV5-8 NA TGTGCCAGCAGCTTGGCTAGCGGGGGACCCTCGGGCAATGAGCAGTTCTTC CASSLASGGPSGNEQFF
NA TRBJ2-5 TRBV4-1 few TGCGCCAGCAGCCAATGGAGGGGAGAGACCCAGTACTTC CASSQWRGETQYF